The next 27 T cell receptor beta chains were all read from a single sample in a study of T cells after yellow fever vaccination. TCRdb ran MiXCR on the 5' RACE reads and lists one entry per CDR3 protein. The sample records 360,000 or so distinct CDR3 sequences, roughly 12% being singletons. The sequencing here drew on PBMCs, taken on the day of the first yellow fever vaccination. These receptors were taken from a young man who received the YFV17D yellow fever vaccine.

The chain is built from TRBV7-2 and TRBJ2-2, with D tentatively TRBD2 (5 bases). CDR1 and CDR2 from the germline V gene are SGHTA and FQGNSA. Trimming pared 5 bases from V and 1 base from J, leaving 8 bases between. There are 14 residues in the CDR3. CDR3 amino acids: CASSQTRNTGELFF. The DNA of the CDR3 is TGTGCCAGCAGCCAAACTAGGAACACCGGGGAGCTGTTTTTT.

A few counts support this clonotype. This chain links TRBV21-1 with TRBJ2-1; the D call of TRBD2 is as the table states it, not checked on the DNA. TRBV21-1 has pseudogene status. The CDR3 length is 16 residues. The CDR3 sequence: CASSKGSGGDYNEQFF. The DNA of the CDR3 is TGTGCCAGCAGCAAGGGGAGCGGGGGAGATTACAATGAGCAGTTCTTC.

V is TRBV10-3 and J is TRBJ2-3, with D possibly being TRBD1 (8 bases). V was pared by 6 bases and J by 2 bases, with 18 bases between. Germline CDR1 ENHRY, CDR2 SYGVKD. This CDR3 spans 16 amino acids. CDR3 nucleotide sequence: TGTGCCATCAGGGCCGGACAGGGAGGGATCACAGATACGCAGTATTTT. Translated: CAIRAGQGGITDTQYF.

This clonotype was seen only a few times. The gene calls are TRBV5-4 and TRBJ2-3; either TRBD1 or TRBD2 may fit D (5 bases each). V was cut by 2 bases and J by 2 bases, with 9 bases left in between. The CDR3 is 14 residues long. Germline V gene sequence: CDR1 SGHNT, CDR2 YYREEE (reference sequence). CDR3 amino acids: CASSFKGTTDTQYF. In DNA form, the CDR3 reads TGTGCCAGCAGCTTTAAGGGGACCACAGATACGCAGTATTTT.

The rearrangement links TRBV18 to TRBJ1-2, with D maybe TRBD1 (5 bases). The CDR3 contains 13 residues. Germline V CDR1 and CDR2: KGHSH, LQKENI. The V end was cut by 2 bases, the J end by 8 bases, with 12 bases between. The CDR3 protein is CASSPSPGQGYTF. The CDR3 DNA follows: TGTGCCAGCTCACCATCTCCGGGGCAAGGCTACACCTTC. Full variable domain (missing parts from reference TRBV18 and TRBJ1-2): NAGVMQNPRHLVRRRGQEARLRCSPMKGHSHVYWYRQLPEEGLKFMVYLQKENIIDESGMPKERFSAEFPKEGPSILRIQQVVRGDSAAYFCASSPSPGQGYTFGSGTRLTVV.

A few counts support this clonotype. The genes are TRBV7-9 and TRBJ2-7; 11 bases align to TRBD2. The CDR3 spans 16 residues. V trimming: 5 bases; J trimming: 3 bases; junction bases outside the gene matches: 9. Germline V gives CDR1 SEHNR, CDR2 FQNEAQ (reference sequence). CDR3 loop: CASSASSGGLLYEQYF. DNA for the CDR3: TGTGCCAGCAGCGCCTCTAGCGGGGGGCTTCTCTACGAGCAGTACTTC.

This clonotype was observed a few times. The rearrangement joins TRBV28 to TRBJ2-1; 9 positions agree with TRBD1. Germline-derived CDR1 and CDR2 are MDHEN and SYDVKM. V was clipped by 1 base and J by 7 bases; unmatched bases: 5. The CDR3 runs to 15 residues. CDR3 residues: CASSLSGTGSNEQFF. DNA of the CDR3: TGTGCCAGCAGTTTATCCGGGACAGGGTCAAATGAGCAGTTCTTC.

The chain links TRBV4-2 to TRBJ2-7, with 9 bases matching TRBD2. The CDR3 has 15 residues. V shed 3 bases and J 2 bases; nucleotides not matched to a gene: 5. The germline V gene has CDR1 LGHNA and CDR2 YNFKEQ. This CDR3 reads CASSQAAGGAYEQYF. CDR3 bases: TGTGCCAGCAGCCAGGCGGCGGGGGGGGCCTACGAGCAGTACTTC.

A few counts support this clonotype. The CDR3 loop reads CAIAEHQGNEQFF. CDR3 coding DNA: TGTGCCATCGCTGAACACCAGGGCAATGAGCAGTTCTTC. This chain links TRBV10-3 with TRBJ2-1; D possibly corresponds to TRBD1 (5 bases). Trimming pared 8 bases from V and 6 bases from J, leaving 14 bases between. CDR1 and CDR2 (germline): ENHRY, SYGVKD. The CDR3 sequence is 13 residues long.

This clonotype was seen more than once but under ten times. The chain employs TRBV2 and TRBJ1-5; no definite D call. The CDR3 has 15 residues. CDR1 SNHLY and CDR2 FYNNEI come from the germline V gene. Trimming pared 4 bases from V and 0 bases from J, leaving 10 bases between. The CDR3 DNA follows: TGTGCCAGCAGTGGCCGGGCATATAGCAATCAGCCCCAGCATTTT. Translation: CASSGRAYSNQPQHF.

V usage is TRBV12-3 or TRBV12-4 and J usage is TRBJ2-7; 7 bases align to TRBD2. J was trimmed by 6 bases and V by 3 bases; bases with no gene match: 8. There are 14 residues in the CDR3. As DNA, the CDR3 is TGTGCCAGCAGTTTGTACGGGACTAACCTCGAGCAGTACTTC. Its translation: CASSLYGTNLEQYF.

The chain links TRBV7-9 to TRBJ2-3, with 7 nucleotides matching TRBD2. V was pared by 3 bases and J by 0 bases, with 3 bases of the junction left unmatched. Per the germline V gene, CDR1 is SEHNR and CDR2 is FQNEAQ (reference sequence). The CDR3 consists of 15 residues. This chain's CDR3 is CASSFHGGSTDTQYF. The CDR3 DNA reads TGTGCCAGCAGCTTTCACGGGGGGAGCACAGATACGCAGTATTTT. The full variable domain, its missing parts supplied by reference TRBV7-9 and TRBJ2-3, is DTGVSQNPRHKITKRGQNVTFRCDPISEHNRLYWYRQTLGQGPEFLTYFQNEAQLEKSRLLSDRFSAERPKGSFSTLEIQRTEQGDSAMYLCASSFHGGSTDTQYFGPGTRLTVL.

There are a few counts of this clonotype. The J gene is TRBJ1-1, the V gene TRBV19, with D maybe TRBD1 (6 bases). CDR1 LNHDA and CDR2 SQIVND come from the germline V gene (reference sequence). Trimming removed 0 bases from V and 1 base from J, with 15 bases in between. The CDR3 consists of 17 residues. CDR3 loop: CASSIDLPGARNTEAFF. Written as DNA, the CDR3 is TGTGCCAGTAGTATAGATCTGCCAGGGGCCAGGAACACTGAAGCTTTCTTT.

DNA of the CDR3: TGTGCCAGCGCGCCGGGACAACAAGAGACCCAGTACTTC. Protein product: CASAPGQQETQYF. The J gene is TRBJ2-5, the V gene TRBV18; weak D call: TRBD1 (6 bases). In germline, CDR1 is KGHSH, CDR2 LQKENI. CDR3 length equals 13 residues. Between the trimmed V and J ends, which lost 8 bases and 2 bases, there was a span of 12 bases.

This clonotype turned up a few times. V and J are TRBV4-3 and TRBJ2-6; D is ambiguous. CDR1 is LGHNA and CDR2 is YSLEER in the germline V gene. CDR3 length equals 18 residues. V was cut by 0 bases and J by 0 bases, with 12 bases left in between. CDR3 region: CASSQEVRTPSGANVLTF. CDR3 nucleotide sequence: TGCGCCAGCAGCCAAGAAGTACGAACACCCTCTGGGGCCAACGTCCTGACTTTC.

This clonotype has at least ten counts. The chain recombines TRBV2 with TRBJ2-5; D tentatively reads TRBD1 or TRBD2 (6 bases each). Germline-derived CDR1 and CDR2 are SNHLY and FYNNEI. CDR3 size: 15 residues. Trimming pared 7 bases from V and 5 bases from J, leaving 20 bases between. CDR3: CASKGGSTQFETQYF. In nucleotides, the CDR3 is TGTGCCAGCAAGGGGGGATCGACCCAATTTGAGACCCAGTACTTC.

The chain is built from TRBV27 and TRBJ2-7, with 10 bases fitting TRBD1. The CDR3 sequence is 16 residues long. Germline-derived CDR1 and CDR2 are MNHEY and SMNVEV (reference sequence). V shed 4 bases and J 4 bases; nucleotides not matched to a gene: 10. CDR3: CASSSPGQGSRYEQYF. Written as DNA, the CDR3 is TGTGCCAGCAGTTCCCCGGGACAGGGGTCCAGGTACGAGCAGTACTTC.

The chain couples TRBV6-2 or TRBV6-3 to TRBJ1-2, with a possible D match to TRBD1 (5 bases). V lost 2 bases and J 6 bases, leaving 19 bases between the germline ends. The CDR3 contains 16 residues. Looked up from germline, CDR1 is MNHEY and CDR2 is SVGEGT. In nucleotides, the CDR3 is TGTGCCAGCAGTTACGCCAACACCGGGCGCAGGGATGGCTACACCTTC. Translated, it gives CASSYANTGRRDGYTF.

This clonotype was seen more than once but under ten times. The chain recombines TRBV27 with TRBJ2-7; tentative D call: TRBD2 (6 bases). Between the trimmed V and J ends, which lost 1 base and 6 bases, there was a span of 10 bases. Germline V gene data show CDR1 as MNHEY and CDR2 as SMNVEV (reference sequence). There are 13 residues in the CDR3. The CDR3 reads CASSLYGGREQYF. The CDR3 DNA is TGTGCCAGCAGTTTATACGGGGGTCGCGAGCAGTACTTC.

This clonotype turned up a few times. The J gene is TRBJ2-7, the V gene TRBV20-1, with D unresolved. The CDR3 runs to 12 residues. V lost 2 bases and J lost 2, with 7 bases in between. The germline V gene has CDR1 DFQATT and CDR2 SNEGSKA (reference sequence). The CDR3: CSARRLPYEQYF. The CDR3 DNA sequence: TGCAGTGCTAGACGTTTACCCTACGAGCAGTACTTC.

The CDR3 region has the DNA TGTGCCAGCAGCCCGACAGGGGCCCGTAACACTGAAGCTTTCTTT. Its protein product is CASSPTGARNTEAFF. V usage is TRBV3-1 and J usage is TRBJ1-1; 8 bases are shared with TRBD1. Germline CDR1 is LGHDT and CDR2 is YNNKEL (reference sequence). The CDR3 is 15 amino acids. Trimming removed 4 bases from V and 2 bases from J; junction bases left unmatched: 6.

This clonotype was observed a handful of times. The chain carries TRBV15 and TRBJ1-5, with a tentative D call TRBD1 (5 bases). CDR3 length: 15 amino acids. With 0 bases removed from V and 4 bases from J, the gap between germline ends came to 10 bases. Germline CDR1 reads LNHNV; CDR2 reads YYDKDF (reference sequence). CDR3 amino acids: CATSRDRGVNQPQHF. CDR3 DNA: TGTGCCACCAGCAGAGATCGAGGGGTGAATCAGCCCCAGCATTTT.

This clonotype has a handful of counts. V gene TRBV25-1 combines with J gene TRBJ2-7; D may match TRBD1 or TRBD2 (5 bases each). Trimming cost V 1 base and J 5 bases, with 12 bases left between them. The V gene's germline CDR1 is MGHDK and CDR2 SYGVNS. The CDR3 has 14 amino acids. As DNA, the CDR3 is TGTGCCAGCAGTGAATTGGGGGATCTGGACGAGCAGTACTTC. As protein: CASSELGDLDEQYF.

This clonotype has ten or more counts. J is TRBJ1-1 and V is TRBV6-2 or TRBV6-3, with D tentatively TRBD1 (5 bases). V lost 5 bases, J lost 5 bases, and 6 bases lay in between. Germline V gene lookup returns CDR1 MNHEY and CDR2 SVGEGT. The CDR3 is made up of 11 amino acids. The CDR3 here is CASSQGTEAFF. In DNA form, the CDR3 reads TGTGCCAGCAGTCAGGGTACTGAAGCTTTCTTT.

This clonotype was counted between two and nine times. The chain joins TRBV27 to TRBJ2-5; D tentatively reads TRBD1 or TRBD2 (5 bases each). CDR1 is MNHEY, CDR2 SMNVEV, per germline (reference sequence). The CDR3 consists of 14 residues. The V gene lost 6 bases and the J gene lost 2 bases, with 13 bases spanning the gap. In DNA, the CDR3 is TGTGCCAGCAGATCCCCGGGACCGCAAGAGACCCAGTACTTC. Translated: CASRSPGPQETQYF.

Ten or more counts support this clonotype. The chain is built from TRBV5-5 and TRBJ2-5; D possibly corresponds to TRBD2 (6 bases). Per germline, CDR1 SGHKS and CDR2 YYEKEE (reference sequence). This CDR3 region has 15 residues. V lost 0 bases to trimming and J lost 5 bases, with 14 bases between them. The CDR3 sequence: CASSLEGQGRETQYF. DNA for the CDR3: TGTGCCAGCAGCTTGGAGGGGCAAGGGAGGGAGACCCAGTACTTC.

This clonotype was seen a handful of times. V is TRBV5-1 and J is TRBJ1-1; no definite D call. In germline, CDR1 is SGHRS, CDR2 YFSETQ. The CDR3 extends over 14 amino acids. The V and J ends lost 4 bases and 0 bases respectively, with 10 bases between them. CDR3 nucleotide sequence: TGCGCCAGCAGCCCGAGGCGGCTGAACACTGAAGCTTTCTTT. Its protein is CASSPRRLNTEAFF.